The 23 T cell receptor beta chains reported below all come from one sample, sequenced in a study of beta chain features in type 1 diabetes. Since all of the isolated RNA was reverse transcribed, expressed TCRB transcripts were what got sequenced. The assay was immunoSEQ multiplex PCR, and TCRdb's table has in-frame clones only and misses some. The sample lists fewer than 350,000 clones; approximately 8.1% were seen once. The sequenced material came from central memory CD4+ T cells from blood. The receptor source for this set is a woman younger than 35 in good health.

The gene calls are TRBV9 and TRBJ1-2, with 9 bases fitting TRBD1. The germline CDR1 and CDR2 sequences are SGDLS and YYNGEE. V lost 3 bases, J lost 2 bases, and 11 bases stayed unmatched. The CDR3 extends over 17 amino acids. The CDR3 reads CASSGGRGTGQNYGYTF. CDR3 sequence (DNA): TGTGCCAGCAGCGGAGGGCGGGGGACAGGGCAAAACTATGGCTACACCTTC.

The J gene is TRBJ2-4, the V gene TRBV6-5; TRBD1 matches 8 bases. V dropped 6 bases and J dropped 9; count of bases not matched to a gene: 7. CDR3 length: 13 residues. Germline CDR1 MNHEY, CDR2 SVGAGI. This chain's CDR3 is CASSRGQGGIQYF. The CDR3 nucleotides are TGTGCCAGCAGCCGAGGACAGGGAGGCATTCAGTACTTC.

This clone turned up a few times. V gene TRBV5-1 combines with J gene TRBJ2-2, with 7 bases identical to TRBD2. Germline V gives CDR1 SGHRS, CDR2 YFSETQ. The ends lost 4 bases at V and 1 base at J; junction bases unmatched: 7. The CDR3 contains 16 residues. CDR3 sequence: CASSPGLVGNTGELFF. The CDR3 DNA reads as TGCGCCAGCAGCCCTGGACTAGTTGGGAACACCGGGGAGCTGTTTTTT.

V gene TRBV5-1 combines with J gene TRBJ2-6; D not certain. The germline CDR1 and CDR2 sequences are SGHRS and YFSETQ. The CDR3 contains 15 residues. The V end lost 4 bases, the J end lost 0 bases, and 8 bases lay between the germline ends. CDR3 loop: CASSPLNSGANVLTF. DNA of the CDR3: TGCGCCAGCAGCCCTCTTAACTCTGGGGCCAACGTCCTGACTTTC.

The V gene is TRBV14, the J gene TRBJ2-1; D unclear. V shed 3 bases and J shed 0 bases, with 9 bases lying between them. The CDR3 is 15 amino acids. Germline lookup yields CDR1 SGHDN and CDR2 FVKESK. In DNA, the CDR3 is TGTGCCAGCAGCCATAAGCTAGTCTCCTACAATGAGCAGTTCTTC. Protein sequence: CASSHKLVSYNEQFF.

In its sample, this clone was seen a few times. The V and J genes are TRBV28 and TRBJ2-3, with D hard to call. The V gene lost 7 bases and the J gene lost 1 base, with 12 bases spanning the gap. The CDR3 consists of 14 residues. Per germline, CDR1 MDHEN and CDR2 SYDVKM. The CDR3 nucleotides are TGTGCCAGCATTTTGCGACCGGGCACAGATACGCAGTATTTT. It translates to CASILRPGTDTQYF.

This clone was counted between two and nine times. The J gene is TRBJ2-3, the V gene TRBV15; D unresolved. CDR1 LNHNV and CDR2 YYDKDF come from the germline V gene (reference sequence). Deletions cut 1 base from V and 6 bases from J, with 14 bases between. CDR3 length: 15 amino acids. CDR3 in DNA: TGTGCCACCAGCAGAGCGGCTACCGTAGTGGATACGCAGTATTTT. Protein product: CATSRAATVVDTQYF.

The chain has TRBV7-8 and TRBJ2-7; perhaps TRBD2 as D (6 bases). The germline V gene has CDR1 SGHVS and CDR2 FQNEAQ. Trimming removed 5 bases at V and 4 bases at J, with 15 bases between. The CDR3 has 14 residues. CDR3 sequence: CASSRGTFTYEQYV. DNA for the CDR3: TGTGCCAGCAGCAGAGGGACTTTCACTTACGAGCAGTACGTC.

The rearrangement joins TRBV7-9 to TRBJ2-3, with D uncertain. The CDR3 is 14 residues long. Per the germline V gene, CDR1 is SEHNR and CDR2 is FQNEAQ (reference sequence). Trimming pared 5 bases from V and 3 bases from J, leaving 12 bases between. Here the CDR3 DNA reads TGTGCCAGCAGCCACCCCGCGGTGACAGATACGCAGTATTTT. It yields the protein CASSHPAVTDTQYF.

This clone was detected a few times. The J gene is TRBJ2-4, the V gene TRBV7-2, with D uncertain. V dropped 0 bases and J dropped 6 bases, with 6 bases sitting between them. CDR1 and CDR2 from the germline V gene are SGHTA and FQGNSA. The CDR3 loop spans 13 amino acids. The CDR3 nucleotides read TGTGCCAGCAGCTTAGCGGGATTAAACATTCAGTACTTC. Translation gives CASSLAGLNIQYF.

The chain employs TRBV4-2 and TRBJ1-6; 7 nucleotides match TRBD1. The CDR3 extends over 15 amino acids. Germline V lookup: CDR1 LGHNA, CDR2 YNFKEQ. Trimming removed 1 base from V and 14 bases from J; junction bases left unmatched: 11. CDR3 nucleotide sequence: TGTGCCAGCAGCCAAGCTCAACAGGGGCCAAGAACCCTCCACTTT. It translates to CASSQAQQGPRTLHF.

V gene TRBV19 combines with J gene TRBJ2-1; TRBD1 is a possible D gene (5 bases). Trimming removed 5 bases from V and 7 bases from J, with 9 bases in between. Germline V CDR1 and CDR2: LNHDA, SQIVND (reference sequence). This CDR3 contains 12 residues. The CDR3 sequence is CASSRQFNEQFF. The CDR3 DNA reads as TGTGCCAGTAGTCGACAGTTTAATGAGCAGTTCTTC.

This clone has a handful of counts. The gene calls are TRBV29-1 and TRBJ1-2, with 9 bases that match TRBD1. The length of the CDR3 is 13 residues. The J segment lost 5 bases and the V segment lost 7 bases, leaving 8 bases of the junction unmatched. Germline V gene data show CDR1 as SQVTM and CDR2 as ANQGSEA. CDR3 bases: TGCAGCGCCCCGGTACAGGGGGCATATGGCTACACCTTC. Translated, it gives CSAPVQGAYGYTF.

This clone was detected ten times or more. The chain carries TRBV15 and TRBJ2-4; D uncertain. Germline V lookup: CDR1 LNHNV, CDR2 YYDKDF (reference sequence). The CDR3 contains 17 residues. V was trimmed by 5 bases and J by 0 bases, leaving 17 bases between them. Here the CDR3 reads CATSLPLQGIAKNIQYF. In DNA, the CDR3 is TGTGCCACCAGCTTGCCTCTGCAAGGCATAGCCAAAAACATTCAGTACTTC.

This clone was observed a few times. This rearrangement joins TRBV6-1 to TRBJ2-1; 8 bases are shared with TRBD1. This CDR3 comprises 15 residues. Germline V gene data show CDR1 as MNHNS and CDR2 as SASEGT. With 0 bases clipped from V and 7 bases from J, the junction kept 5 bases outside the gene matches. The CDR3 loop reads CASSEARTGKNEQFF. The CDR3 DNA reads TGTGCCAGCAGTGAAGCCAGGACAGGGAAGAATGAGCAGTTCTTC.

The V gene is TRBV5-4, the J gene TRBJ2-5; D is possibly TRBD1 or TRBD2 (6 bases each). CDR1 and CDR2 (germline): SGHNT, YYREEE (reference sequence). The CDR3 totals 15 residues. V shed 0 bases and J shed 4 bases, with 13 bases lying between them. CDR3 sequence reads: CASSLDGGRAETQYF. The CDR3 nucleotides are TGTGCCAGCAGCTTGGATGGGGGGCGAGCAGAGACCCAGTACTTC.

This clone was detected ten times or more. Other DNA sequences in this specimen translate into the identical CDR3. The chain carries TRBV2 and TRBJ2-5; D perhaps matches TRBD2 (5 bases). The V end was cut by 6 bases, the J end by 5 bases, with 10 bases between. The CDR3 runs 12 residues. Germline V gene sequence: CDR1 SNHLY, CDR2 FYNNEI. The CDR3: CASRTTGETQYF. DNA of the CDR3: TGTGCCAGCAGGACCACGGGGGAGACCCAGTACTTC.

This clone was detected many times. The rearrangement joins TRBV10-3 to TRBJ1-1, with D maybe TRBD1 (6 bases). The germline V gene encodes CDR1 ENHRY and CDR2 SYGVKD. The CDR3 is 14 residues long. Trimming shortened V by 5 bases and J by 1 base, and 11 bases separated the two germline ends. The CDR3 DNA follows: TGTGCCATCAGTTGGGAGACAGGGAACACTGAAGCTTTCTTT. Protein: CAISWETGNTEAFF.

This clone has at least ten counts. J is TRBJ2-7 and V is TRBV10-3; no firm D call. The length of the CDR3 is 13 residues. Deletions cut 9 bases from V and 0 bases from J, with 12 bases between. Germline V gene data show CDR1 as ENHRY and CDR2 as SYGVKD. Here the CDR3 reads CAITPDDSYEQYF. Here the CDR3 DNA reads TGTGCCATAACTCCCGACGACTCCTACGAGCAGTACTTC.

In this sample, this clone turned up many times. Here the CDR3 reads CASSLYAREDYGYTF. The CDR3 DNA reads TGTGCCAGCAGCTTGTATGCCAGGGAGGACTATGGCTACACCTTC. The genes are TRBV5-6 and TRBJ1-2; perhaps TRBD1 as D (5 bases). This CDR3 region has 15 residues. V lost 1 base to trimming and J lost 3 bases, with 13 bases between them. The germline V gene has CDR1 SGHDT and CDR2 YYEEEE.

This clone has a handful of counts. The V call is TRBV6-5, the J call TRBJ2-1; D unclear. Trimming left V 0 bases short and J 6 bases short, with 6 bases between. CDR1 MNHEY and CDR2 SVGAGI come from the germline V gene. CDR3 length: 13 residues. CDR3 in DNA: TGTGCCAGCAGTTACTCACTGGTCAATGAGCAGTTCTTC. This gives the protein CASSYSLVNEQFF.

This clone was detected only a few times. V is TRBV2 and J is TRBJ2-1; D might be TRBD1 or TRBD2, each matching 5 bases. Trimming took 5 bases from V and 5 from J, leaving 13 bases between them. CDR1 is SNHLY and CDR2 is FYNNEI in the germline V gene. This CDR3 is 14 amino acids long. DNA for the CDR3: TGTGCCAGCAGTAGAGGGATAGGGGACAATGAGCAGTTCTTC. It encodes CASSRGIGDNEQFF.

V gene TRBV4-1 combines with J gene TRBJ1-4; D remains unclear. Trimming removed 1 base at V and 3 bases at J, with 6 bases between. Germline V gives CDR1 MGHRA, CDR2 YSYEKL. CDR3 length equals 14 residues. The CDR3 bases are TGCGCCAGCAGCCAAGGCCCAGCTAATGAAAAACTGTTTTTT. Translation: CASSQGPANEKLFF.